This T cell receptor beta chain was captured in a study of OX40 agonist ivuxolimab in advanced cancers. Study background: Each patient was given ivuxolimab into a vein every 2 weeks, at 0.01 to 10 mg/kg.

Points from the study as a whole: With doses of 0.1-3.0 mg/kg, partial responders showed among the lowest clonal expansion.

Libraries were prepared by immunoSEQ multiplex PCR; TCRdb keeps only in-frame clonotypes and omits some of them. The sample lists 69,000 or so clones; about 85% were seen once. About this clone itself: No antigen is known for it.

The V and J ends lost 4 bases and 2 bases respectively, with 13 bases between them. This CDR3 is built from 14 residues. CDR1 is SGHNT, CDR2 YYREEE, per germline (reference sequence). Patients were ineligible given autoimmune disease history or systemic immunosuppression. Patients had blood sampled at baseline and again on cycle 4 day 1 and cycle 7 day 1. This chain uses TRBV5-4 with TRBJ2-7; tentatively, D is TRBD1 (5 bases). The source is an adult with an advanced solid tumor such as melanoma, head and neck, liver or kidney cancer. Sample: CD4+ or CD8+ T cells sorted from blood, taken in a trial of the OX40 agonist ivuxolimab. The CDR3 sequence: CASSPQAGPYEQYF. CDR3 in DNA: TGTGCCAGCAGCCCCCAGGCAGGGCCCTACGAGCAGTACTTC.